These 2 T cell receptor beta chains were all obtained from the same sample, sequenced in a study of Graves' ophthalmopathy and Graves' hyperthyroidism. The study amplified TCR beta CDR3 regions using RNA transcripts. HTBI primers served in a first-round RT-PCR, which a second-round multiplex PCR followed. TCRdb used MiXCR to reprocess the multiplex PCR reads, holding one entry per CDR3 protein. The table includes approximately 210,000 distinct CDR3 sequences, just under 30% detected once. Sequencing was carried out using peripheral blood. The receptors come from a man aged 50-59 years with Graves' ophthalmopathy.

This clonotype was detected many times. The CDR3 is CASSYSPGGRGSPLHF. CDR3 nucleotide sequence: TGTGCCAGCAGTTACTCCCCGGGGGGGAGGGGATCGCCCCTCCACTTT. This chain links TRBV6-5 with TRBJ1-6, with D perhaps TRBD1 (5 bases). This CDR3 contains 16 residues. Germline-derived CDR1 and CDR2 are MNHEY and SVGAGI. Trimming cost V 0 bases and J 13 bases, with 19 bases left between them.

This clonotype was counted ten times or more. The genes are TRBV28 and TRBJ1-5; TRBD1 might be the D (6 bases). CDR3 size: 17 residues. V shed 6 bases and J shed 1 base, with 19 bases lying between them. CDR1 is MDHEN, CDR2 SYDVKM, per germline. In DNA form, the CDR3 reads TGTGCCAGCAGAGTCGATAAGGGACAATTGAGCAATCAGCCCCAGCATTTT. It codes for CASRVDKGQLSNQPQHF.